The subject of this entry is one T cell receptor beta chain. Its antigen is still unknown. Per-nucleotide qualities are absent, and no much larger clonotype sits a single base away. This entry is derived from a study of cytomegalovirus exposure and HLA in healthy donors (dated by TCRdb to 2017 to 2019). Study-wide context: An earlier analysis of roughly 500 of the donors reported roughly 270 Gb of sequence data and some 120 million unique TCR beta sequences from about 180 million T cells. About 300 gigabases of sequencing data and approximately 93 million unique TCR sequences were included in an early release covering about 700 HLA-typed donors. The genetic ancestry cluster associated with self-reported Caucasian donors included 81% of the roughly 400 genotyped donors. The aim of the study was to test whether cataloging public T cell receptors could identify signatures of past pathogen exposure. The study profiled the T cell repertoires of hundreds of subjects by immunosequencing and related them to cytomegalovirus serostatus. In addition to the first cohort of 650 to 800 subjects, a separate validation cohort of 130 or so different subjects was used. To predict cytomegalovirus infection status, the study combined high-throughput TCR immunosequencing, statistical association of individual TCRs with disease status, and machine learning. In a later analysis, previously published TCR beta repertoires from about 640 donors were re-analyzed and high-resolution HLA genotyping was added so that TCR occurrence patterns could be studied. Rather than drawing on any new phenotypic data, the later analysis identified candidate immune exposures from TCR beta sequences and the way those sequences occurred across donors. In an earlier analysis of around 540 of the donors, high-throughput TCR beta sequencing was used to judge whether each TCR beta V gene segment behaved as functional or pseudogenic. Donor age, sex, ethnicity and CMV serostatus were collected together with the repertoire data. A later genetic analysis took genome-wide SNP genotypes for about three fifths of the 666 donors and used that subset as a discovery cohort. Every repertoire in the discovery cohort had been generated on one and the same sequencing platform. HLA typing covered class I and class II loci at four-digit resolution. The number of donors typed differed by locus, with about 629-630 for A, B, C, DRB1 and DQB1, roughly 520 for DQA1, nearly 610 for DPA1, and 400 to 490 for DPB1. Four or five DR-DQ haplotypes were treated as single units for association and clustering because of strong linkage in the cohort. On average, 235,054 unique TCR beta nucleotide sequences were sequenced per donor among 398 genotyped donors of the cohort, with roughly 19% of those sequences being non-productive.

The cohort consisted of 600 or so healthy bone marrow donors. At the time of sampling, every cohort member was nominally healthy, though immune exposures that went unrecorded were likely present. The donor was CMV seropositive and belonged to the group of 250 to 300 seropositive cohort members. Every donor gave a peripheral blood sample, and the peripheral blood mononuclear cells from that sample were used for TCR beta sequencing. The Qiagen DNeasy Blood Extraction Kit was used to extract genomic DNA from the blood cell samples. The paper's findings and limits, for the study overall: According to a later analysis, most CMV-associated TCR beta chains appeared to be HLA-restricted, and the HLA associations seemed to be driven largely by CMV exposure. In vitro tests confirmed that a few of the cytomegalovirus-associated TCR beta chains recognize cytomegalovirus antigens. A group of highly shared sequence variants was considered likely to be a technical artifact of the sequencing pipeline. Only TCR beta chains were sequenced in this cohort, and the absence of alpha or paired-chain data limited detectable features. According to the authors, the approach could potentially be generalized to other disease states and immunological phenotypes. Immune exposure information for the cohort was limited to CMV serostatus. A later analysis associated some 17,000 TCR beta sequences with specific HLA alleles at a false discovery rate of 0.05. Because some donors lacked HLA typing at each locus, the association tests relied only on the typed subset. About 15 rarely observed V segments, including chromosome 9 orphons, were excluded from the earlier analysis of approximately 600 of the donors because counts were too low. A further reported finding was that TCR beta sequences accurately predicted the HLA-A and HLA-B alleles for most subjects in the first cohort. In a later genetic analysis, a missense DCLRE1C variant was associated with V-gene and J-gene trimming of TCR beta chains, and the association was replicated in an independent cohort. In a later analysis, HLA-associated TCR beta chains were found to be more clonally expanded and to have lower generation probabilities than equally common non-associated chains. Most TCR sequences were observed very rarely across donors, whereas some public TCRs were present in many individuals. Compared with the roughly 670-donor mean, donors in an Asian-associated ancestry cluster had fewer N-insertions in productive TCRs, according to a later genetic analysis. Several of the top co-occurrence clusters appeared to be linked to parvovirus B19, influenza, CMV and Epstein-Barr virus, according to a later analysis. In an earlier analysis of under 600 of the donors, most TCR beta V segments were observed in productive rearrangements about 87% or about 30% of the time, broadly matching IMGT annotations. Presence/absence analyses assumed roughly uniform sequencing depth across donors, an assumption that may not hold. Correlated functional status among segregating V segments might be attributable to linkage disequilibrium, but an unknown experimental factor could not be ruled out. Cytomegalovirus status was reported to be diagnosed by the classifier with high specificity and sensitivity in both the original and validation cohorts. Strong co-occurrence of HLA alleles, especially DR and DQ, made assigning TCR associations to individual alleles difficult. The study listed 170 or so TCR beta chains as associated with cytomegalovirus. A later analysis found that TCR association rates varied across HLA loci, with DRB1 alleles showing the most associated TCRs and HLA-C alleles the fewest. Because the 87-base-pair reads could not distinguish some IMGT-functional V segments, including TRBV6-2 and TRBV6-3, those segments were excluded.

Trimming costs V 3 bases and J 0 bases, and their ends lie 9 bases apart. From cysteine to phenylalanine, the CDR3 is 15 amino acids long. Kept here is only the CDR3 DNA, which spans 45 bases and is read in frame from base 1. Via the germline V gene (reference sequence), CDR1 is LNHDA and CDR2 SQIVND. Library method: the immunoSEQ multiplex PCR assay. For the multiplex PCR, a mixture combining 60 forward primers for TCR Vbeta segments and 13 reverse primers for TCR Jbeta segments was used. The CDR3 region of rearranged TCR beta genes was amplified from genomic DNA with a multiplex PCR assay. Amplified TCR beta libraries were sequenced as 87-base-pair reads on the Illumina HiSeq System. In the original analysis: Across the 700 or so repertoires, a later analysis counted 80 million or so unique TCR beta chains, around 11 million of which were shared by at least two donors. Raw reads were error-corrected and collapsed into unique sequences with a nearest-neighbor algorithm that merged closely related sequences to remove PCR and sequencing errors. To assign V, D and J gene segments, CDR3 sequences were aligned to IMGT reference sequences. Each retained sequence needed at least a six-nucleotide match to both a V gene segment and a J gene segment. Rearrangements were called productive when the CDR3 lacked stop codons and stayed in frame with V and J; all others were non-productive. CDR3 was defined according to IMGT convention as the region running from the second conserved V-encoded cysteine to the conserved J-encoded phenylalanine. The earlier analysis of around 640 of the donors excluded sequences that lacked an unambiguous match to a single V gene segment. In an earlier analysis of 450 to 750 of the donors, a V segment was called functional when productive rearrangements were above 56.7%, and segregating when the standard deviation between donors exceeded 5%. To diagnose cytomegalovirus status from the catalog of TCR beta chain sequences, a statistical classification framework was built. In a later analysis, V and J genes were assigned by comparing TCR nucleotide sequences against IMGT/GENE-DB human TR gene sequences. The TCRdist pipeline was used in a later analysis to assign CDR3 sequences and most-parsimonious VDJ recombination scenarios. In a later analysis, each TCR beta chain was defined by its CDR3 amino acid sequence together with its V-gene family, and reads lacking a unique V-gene family were excluded. To address suspected cross-contamination and a sequencing artifact, a later analysis removed a few hundred highly shared, low-generation-probability nucleotide sequences. In a later analysis, a clonal expansion index was calculated for each public chain from normalized within-repertoire ranks of inferred template counts. In a later analysis, generation probabilities were computed with a VDJ recombination model fitted to out-of-frame rearrangements, and the resulting probabilities were checked against IGoR. Hypergeometric tests were used in a later analysis to score TCR-TCR, TCR-HLA and TCR-CMV co-occurrence, with a repertoire-size bias correction applied to the TCR pairs. A later analysis estimated false discovery rates by permuting HLA or CMV assignments 20 times. A later analysis grouped co-occurring TCRs with DBSCAN, adding TCRdist sequence similarity when clustering within HLA-allele-positive subsets. Co-occurrence clustering excluded repertoires with fewer than 30,000 or more than 120,000 public chains, plus five with anomalous nucleotide sharing. TCRdb provides this immuneACCESS table in a form limited to in-frame rearrangements. Some clones are lacking; in checked studies, under half of them reflect an unresolved V gene, and why the rest are absent is not known. D and trimming come from the DNA, and the V and J calls and clone size come from that table. In all, the sample holds approximately 190,000 clones, and about 80% of those were seen once. The top ten clones comprise 3.4% of the sample.

The clonotype comes from a man aged 40-49 years in good health and CMV-seropositive. In this chain, TRBV19 is recombined with TRBJ2-4; no D gene is confidently identified. Sequenced: PBMCs. The DNA sequence reads TGTGCCAGTAGTATCCACACCATAGCCAAAAACATTCAGTACTTC. The resulting protein is CASSIHTIAKNIQYF.